The clone carrying this T cell receptor (beta chain) was counted once. TCRdb's copy holds only in-frame clones and misses some; the assay was immunoSEQ multiplex PCR. The sample carries about 2,800 clones, around 89% recorded once. This sample stems from a study of tumor T cells in aggressive B-cell lymphoma. This CDR3 is 13 amino acids long. After removal of 6 bases from V and 7 bases from J, the junction contained 7 bases not matched to a gene. Germline V gene sequence: CDR1 SGHTA, CDR2 FQGNSA. The rearrangement joins TRBV7-2 to TRBJ1-2; 8 positions match TRBD1. The specimen sequenced was tumor tissue. This clonotype originated in an adult with diffuse large B cell lymphoma. The chain's CDR3 is CASSPGGAAGYTF. As DNA, the CDR3 is TGTGCCAGCAGTCCAGGGGGCGCGGCTGGCTACACCTTC. The full variable domain, rest sourced from reference TRBV7-2 and TRBJ1-2, is GAGVSQSPSNKVTEKGKDVELRCDPISGHTALYWYRQSLGQGLEFLIYFQGNSAPDKSGLPSDRFSAERTGGSVSTLTIQRTQQEDSAVYLCASSPGGAAGYTFGSGTRLTVV.